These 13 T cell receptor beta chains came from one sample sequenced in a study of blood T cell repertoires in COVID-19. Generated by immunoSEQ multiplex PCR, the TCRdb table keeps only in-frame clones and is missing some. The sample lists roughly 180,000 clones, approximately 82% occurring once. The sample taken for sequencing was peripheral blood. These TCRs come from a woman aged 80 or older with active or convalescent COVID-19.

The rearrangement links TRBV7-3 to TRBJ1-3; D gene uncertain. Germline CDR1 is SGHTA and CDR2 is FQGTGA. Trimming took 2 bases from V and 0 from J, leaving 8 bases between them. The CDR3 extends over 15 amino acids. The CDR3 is CASSLAGTSGNTIYF. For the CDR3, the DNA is TGTGCCAGCAGCTTAGCAGGAACCTCTGGAAACACCATATATTTT.

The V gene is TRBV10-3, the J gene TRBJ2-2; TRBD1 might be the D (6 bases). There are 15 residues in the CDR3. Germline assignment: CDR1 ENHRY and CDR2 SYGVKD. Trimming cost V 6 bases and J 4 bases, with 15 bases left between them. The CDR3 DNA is TGTGCCATCAGACCATCGCGAGGGGGCACCGGGGAGCTGTTTTTT. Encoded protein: CAIRPSRGGTGELFF.

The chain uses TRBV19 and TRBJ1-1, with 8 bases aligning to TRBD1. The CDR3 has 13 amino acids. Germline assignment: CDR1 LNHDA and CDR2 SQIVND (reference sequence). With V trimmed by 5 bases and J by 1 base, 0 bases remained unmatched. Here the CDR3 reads CASSDRGNTEAFF. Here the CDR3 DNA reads TGTGCCAGTAGTGACAGGGGGAACACTGAAGCTTTCTTT.

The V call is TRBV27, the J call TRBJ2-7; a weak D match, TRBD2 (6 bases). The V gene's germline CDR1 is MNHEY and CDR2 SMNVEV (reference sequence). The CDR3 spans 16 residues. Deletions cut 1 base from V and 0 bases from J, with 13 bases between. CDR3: CASSLLEGTRSYEQYF. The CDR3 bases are TGTGCCAGCAGTTTATTGGAGGGGACCCGCTCCTACGAGCAGTACTTC.

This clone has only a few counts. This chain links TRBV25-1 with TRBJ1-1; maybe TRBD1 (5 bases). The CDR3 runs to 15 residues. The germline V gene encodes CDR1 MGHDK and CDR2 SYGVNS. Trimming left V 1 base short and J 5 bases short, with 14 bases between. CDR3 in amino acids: CASSESGVGRTEAFF. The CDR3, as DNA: TGTGCCAGCAGTGAATCGGGGGTGGGGAGGACTGAAGCTTTCTTT.

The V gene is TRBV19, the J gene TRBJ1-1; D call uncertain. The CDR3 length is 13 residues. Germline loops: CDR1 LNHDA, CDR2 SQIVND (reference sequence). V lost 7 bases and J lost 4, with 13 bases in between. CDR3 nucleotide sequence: TGTGCCAGTACCCGGGATAGGCGCACTGAAGCTTTCTTT. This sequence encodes CASTRDRRTEAFF.

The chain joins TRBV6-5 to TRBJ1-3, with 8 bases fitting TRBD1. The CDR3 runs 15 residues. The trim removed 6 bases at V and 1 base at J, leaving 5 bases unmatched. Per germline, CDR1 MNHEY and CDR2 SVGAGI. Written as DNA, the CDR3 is TGTGCCAGCAGCCCCCGGACAGGGTCTGGAAACACCATATATTTT. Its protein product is CASSPRTGSGNTIYF.

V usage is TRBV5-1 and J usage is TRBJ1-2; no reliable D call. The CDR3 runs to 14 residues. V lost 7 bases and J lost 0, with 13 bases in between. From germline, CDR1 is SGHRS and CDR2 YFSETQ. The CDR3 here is CASGEGSSNYGYTF. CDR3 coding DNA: TGCGCCAGCGGGGAAGGGAGTTCTAACTATGGCTACACCTTC.

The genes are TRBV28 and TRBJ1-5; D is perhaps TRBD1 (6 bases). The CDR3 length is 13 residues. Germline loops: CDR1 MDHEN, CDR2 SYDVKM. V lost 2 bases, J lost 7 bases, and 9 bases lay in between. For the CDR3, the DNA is TGTGCCAGCAGTTTAGGGACAATACAGCCCCAGCATTTT. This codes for CASSLGTIQPQHF.

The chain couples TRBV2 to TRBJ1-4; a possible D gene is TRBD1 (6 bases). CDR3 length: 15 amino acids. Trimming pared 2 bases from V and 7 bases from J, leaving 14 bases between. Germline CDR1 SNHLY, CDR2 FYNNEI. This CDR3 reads CASSELDRSFEKLFF. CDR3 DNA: TGTGCCAGCAGTGAATTGGACAGAAGTTTTGAAAAACTGTTTTTT.

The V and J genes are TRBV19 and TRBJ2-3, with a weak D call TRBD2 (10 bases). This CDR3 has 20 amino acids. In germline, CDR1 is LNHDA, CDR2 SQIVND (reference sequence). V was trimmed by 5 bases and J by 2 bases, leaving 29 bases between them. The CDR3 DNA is TGTGCCAGTAGTCCCCGGGACAGGGCGCGCGGGACTAGCGACACAGATACGCAGTATTTT. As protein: CASSPRDRARGTSDTDTQYF.

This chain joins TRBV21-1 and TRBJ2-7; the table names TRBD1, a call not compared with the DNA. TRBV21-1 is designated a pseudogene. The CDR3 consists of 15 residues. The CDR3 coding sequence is TGTGCCAGCAGCCTCGGGAGGGACAGGGGATACGAGCAGTACTTC. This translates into CASSLGRDRGYEQYF.

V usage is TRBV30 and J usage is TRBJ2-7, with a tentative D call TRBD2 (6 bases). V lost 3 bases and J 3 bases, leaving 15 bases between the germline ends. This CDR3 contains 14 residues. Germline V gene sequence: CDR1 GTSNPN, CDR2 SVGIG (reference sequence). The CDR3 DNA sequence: TGTGCCTGGAGCACTCGGGAGACGCACTACGAGCAGTACTTC. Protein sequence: CAWSTRETHYEQYF.